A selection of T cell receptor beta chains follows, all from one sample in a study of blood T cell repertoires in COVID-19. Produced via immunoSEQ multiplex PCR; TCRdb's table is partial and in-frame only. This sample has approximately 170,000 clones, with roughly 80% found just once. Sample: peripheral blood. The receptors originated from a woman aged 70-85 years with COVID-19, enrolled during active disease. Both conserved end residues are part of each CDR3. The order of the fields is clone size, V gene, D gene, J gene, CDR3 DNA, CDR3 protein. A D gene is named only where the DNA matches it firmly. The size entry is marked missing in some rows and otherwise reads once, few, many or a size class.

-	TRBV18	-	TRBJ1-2	TGTGCCAGCTCACCCTCGACATGGGATGGCTACACCTTC	CASSPSTWDGYTF
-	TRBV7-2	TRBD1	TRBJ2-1	TGTGCCAGCAGCCCGGACAGGGGGAAGAATGAGCAGTTCTTC	CASSPDRGKNEQFF
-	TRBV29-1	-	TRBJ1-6	TGCAGCGTGGAAGAGTTCAGGGATAGAGATTCACCCCTCCACTTT	CSVEEFRDRDSPLHF
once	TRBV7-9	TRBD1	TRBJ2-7	TGTGCCAGCAGCCCGGACAGGGGGACTTCCTACGAGCAGTACTTC	CASSPDRGTSYEQYF
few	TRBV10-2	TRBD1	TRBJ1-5	TGCGCCAGCAGTGTAGGGCAGGGGGCGCGTCAGCCCCAGCATTTT	CASSVGQGARQPQHF
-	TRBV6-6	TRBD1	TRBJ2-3	TGTGCCAGCAGACCACCCGGGACAGGGAGCACAGATACGCAGTATTTT	CASRPPGTGSTDTQYF
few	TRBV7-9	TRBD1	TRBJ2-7	TGTGCCAGCAGCCCTGGGACAGAGACCTACGAGCAGTACTTC	CASSPGTETYEQYF
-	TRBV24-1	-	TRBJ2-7	TGTGCCACCAGTGGATTTGGAGACGAGCAGTACTTC	CATSGFGDEQYF
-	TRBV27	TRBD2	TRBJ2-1	TGTGCCAGCAGTTTAGGATTCAGGACTAGCGGTTACAATGAGCAGTTCTTC	CASSLGFRTSGYNEQFF
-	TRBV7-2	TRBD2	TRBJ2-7	TGTGCCAGCAGCCCCGCCGGGAGGGTAAGCGAGCAGTACTTC	CASSPAGRVSEQYF
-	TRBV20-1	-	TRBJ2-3	TGCAGTGCTCTCGGAGGGGATACGCAGTATTTT	CSALGGDTQYF
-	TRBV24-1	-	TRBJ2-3	TGTGCCACCAGTGACCCAGGTCCCTTCGCTAGCACAGATACGCAGTATTTT	CATSDPGPFASTDTQYF
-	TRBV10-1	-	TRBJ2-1	TGCGCCAGCAGTGACTCCCTCCCAGACAATGAGCAGTTCTTC	CASSDSLPDNEQFF
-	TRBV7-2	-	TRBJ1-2	TGTGCCAGCAGCTTAGTCGCCGGACAGACGATATATGGCTACACCTTC	CASSLVAGQTIYGYTF
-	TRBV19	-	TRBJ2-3	TGTGCCACTTCGTCACCGGCAGATACGCAGTATTTT	CATSSPADTQYF
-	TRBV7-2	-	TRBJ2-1	TGTGCCAGCAGCCCCGGGAGATACAATGAGCAGTTCTTC	CASSPGRYNEQFF
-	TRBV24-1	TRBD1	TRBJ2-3	TGTGCCACCGCCGACAGGGACCCGATTAGCACAGATACGCAGTATTTT	CATADRDPISTDTQYF
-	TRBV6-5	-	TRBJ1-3	TGTGCCAGCAGTTACGCGACAGTTAACTCTGGAAACACCATATATTTT	CASSYATVNSGNTIYF
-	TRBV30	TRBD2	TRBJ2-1	TGTGCCTGGACCCGCCCGGGAGGGCCTGGGGAGCAGTTCTTC	CAWTRPGGPGEQFF
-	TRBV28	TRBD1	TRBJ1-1	TGTGCCAGCATTCCAGGGGGCATCAACACTGAAGCTTTCTTT	CASIPGGINTEAFF
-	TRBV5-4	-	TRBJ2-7	TGTGCCAGCAGCTTCGGCCCGGGGGAGCAGTACTTC	CASSFGPGEQYF
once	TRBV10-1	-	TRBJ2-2	TGCGCCAGCAGCGCGGTCGGCGGGGAGCTGTTTTTT	CASSAVGGELFF
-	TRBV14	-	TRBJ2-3	TGTGCCAGCAGCCTGGGTGGGGGCTACGCAGATACGCAGTATTTT	CASSLGGGYADTQYF
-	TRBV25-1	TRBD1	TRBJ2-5	TGTGCCAGCAGTGGGGACAGGGAAGAGACCCAGTACTTC	CASSGDREETQYF
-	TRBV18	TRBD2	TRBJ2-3	TGTGCCAGCTCAGCAATCGGGACTAGCGGGGCTAGCACAGATACGCAGTATTTT	CASSAIGTSGASTDTQYF
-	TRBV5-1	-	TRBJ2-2	TGCGCCAGCAGCTCCCTGAGGACAGCCAACACCGGGGAGCTGTTTTTT	CASSSLRTANTGELFF
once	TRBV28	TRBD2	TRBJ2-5	TGTGCCAGCAGTCTAGCGGGGGGGGACACCCAGTACTTC	CASSLAGGDTQYF
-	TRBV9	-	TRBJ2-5	TGTGCCAGCAGCGTACCAGGGGTGCTCCAAGAGACCCAGTACTTC	CASSVPGVLQETQYF
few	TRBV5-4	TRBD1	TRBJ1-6	TGTGCCAGCCGCAGACAGGGCCCCCAGTCACCCCTCCACTTT	CASRRQGPQSPLHF
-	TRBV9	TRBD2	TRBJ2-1	TGTGCCAGCAGCGCCCAACTAGCGCGGGAATACAATGAGCAGTTCTTC	CASSAQLAREYNEQFF
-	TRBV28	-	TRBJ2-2	TGTGCCAGCAGTCCCCGCCCGGCGGGCGTCGGGGAGCTGTTTTTT	CASSPRPAGVGELFF